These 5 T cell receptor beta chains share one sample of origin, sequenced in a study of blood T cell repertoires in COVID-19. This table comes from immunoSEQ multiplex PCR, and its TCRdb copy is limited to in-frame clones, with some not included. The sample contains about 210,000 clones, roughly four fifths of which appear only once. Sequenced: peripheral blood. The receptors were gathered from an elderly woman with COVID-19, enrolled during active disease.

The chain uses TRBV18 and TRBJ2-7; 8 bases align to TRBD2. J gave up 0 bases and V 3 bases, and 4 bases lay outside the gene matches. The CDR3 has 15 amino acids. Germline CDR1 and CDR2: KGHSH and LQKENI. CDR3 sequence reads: CASSPSGTSSYEQYF. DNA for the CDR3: TGTGCCAGCTCACCGTCCGGGACTAGCTCCTACGAGCAGTACTTC.

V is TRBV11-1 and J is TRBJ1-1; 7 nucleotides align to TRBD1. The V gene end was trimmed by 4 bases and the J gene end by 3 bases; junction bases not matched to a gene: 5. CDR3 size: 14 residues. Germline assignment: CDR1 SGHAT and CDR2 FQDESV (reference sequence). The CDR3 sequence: CASSSDRLDTEAFF. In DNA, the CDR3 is TGTGCCAGCAGCTCGGACAGGTTGGACACTGAAGCTTTCTTT.

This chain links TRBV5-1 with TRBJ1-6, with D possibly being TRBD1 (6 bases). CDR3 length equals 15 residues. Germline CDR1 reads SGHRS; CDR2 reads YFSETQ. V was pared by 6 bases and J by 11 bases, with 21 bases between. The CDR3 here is CASTLSSPGAAPLHF. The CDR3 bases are TGCGCCAGCACGCTATCGTCTCCAGGGGCGGCACCCCTCCACTTT.

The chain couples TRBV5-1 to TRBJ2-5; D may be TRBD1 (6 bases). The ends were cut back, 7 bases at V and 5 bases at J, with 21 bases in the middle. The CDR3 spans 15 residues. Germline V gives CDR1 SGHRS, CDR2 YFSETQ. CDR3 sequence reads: CASGTEGGFGETQYF. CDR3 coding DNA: TGCGCCAGCGGCACTGAAGGGGGATTTGGGGAGACCCAGTACTTC.

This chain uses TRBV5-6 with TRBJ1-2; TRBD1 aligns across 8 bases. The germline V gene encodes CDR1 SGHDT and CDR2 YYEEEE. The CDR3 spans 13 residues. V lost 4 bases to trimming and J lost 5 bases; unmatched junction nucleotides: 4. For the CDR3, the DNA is TGTGCCAGCAGCCCCCAGGGGGCTTATGGCTACACCTTC. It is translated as CASSPQGAYGYTF. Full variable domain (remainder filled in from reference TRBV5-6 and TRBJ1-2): DAGVTQSPTHLIKTRGQQVTLRCSPKSGHDTVSWYQQALGQGPQFIFQYYEEEERQRGNFPDRFSGHQFPNYSSELNVNALLLGDSALYLCASSPQGAYGYTFGSGTRLTVV.